A selection of T cell receptor beta chains follows, all from one sample in a study of response to subunit inactivated influenza vaccine. TCRdb reanalysed the RT-PCR reads using MiXCR and keeps one entry per CDR3 protein. The table includes 500,000 to 600,000 distinct CDR3 sequences, 7.6% detected once. The sample in question was PBMCs from blood, obtained less than 25 months after vaccination. The source is a man between 50 and 75 years old who received an inactivated influenza vaccine. CDR3s leave out the opening cysteine and the closing phenylalanine or tryptophan. Each record gives: clone size, D gene, V gene, CDR3 protein. A D gene is named only where the DNA matches it firmly. Only some rows state a clone size, as once, few, many or a class for expanded clones.

clone size: many
D gene: -
V gene: TRBV7-9
CDR3 protein: ASSKLATGGTDTQY

clone size: many
D gene: TRBD1
V gene: TRBV16
CDR3 protein: ASSQFQGEGQPQH

clone size: few
D gene: TRBD2
V gene: TRBV6-1
CDR3 protein: ASSELAEAYEQY

clone size: few
D gene: -
V gene: TRBV12-3/TRBV12-4
CDR3 protein: ASSLAGRDTEAF

clone size: many
D gene: -
V gene: TRBV4-1
CDR3 protein: ASSQGPGTYEQY

clone size: -
D gene: -
V gene: TRBV12-3/TRBV12-4
CDR3 protein: ASSFESVGSYNEQF

clone size: -
D gene: -
V gene: TRBV12-3/TRBV12-4
CDR3 protein: ASSTAGEGTDTQY

clone size: few
D gene: -
V gene: TRBV6-2/TRBV6-3
CDR3 protein: ASSYPSYLSYEQY

clone size: few
D gene: TRBD2
V gene: TRBV5-1
CDR3 protein: ASSFASGRPDEQF

clone size: -
D gene: -
V gene: TRBV18
CDR3 protein: ASSPTREFNEQF

clone size: few
D gene: TRBD1
V gene: TRBV19
CDR3 protein: ASSRAGGSTEAF

clone size: many
D gene: -
V gene: TRBV3-1
CDR3 protein: ASSHAETHNEQF

clone size: many
D gene: TRBD2
V gene: TRBV5-6
CDR3 protein: ASSLVQGGGETQY

clone size: few
D gene: -
V gene: TRBV11-2
CDR3 protein: ASSRGVSEAF

clone size: few
D gene: TRBD1
V gene: TRBV6-1
CDR3 protein: ASSPRDRSEQY

clone size: many
D gene: TRBD2
V gene: TRBV6-2/TRBV6-3
CDR3 protein: ASSYVSSGTDTQY

clone size: -
D gene: TRBD1
V gene: TRBV7-9
CDR3 protein: ASSLRRDRVFTGELF

clone size: -
D gene: TRBD1
V gene: TRBV6-2/TRBV6-3
CDR3 protein: ASNPNRGSYNEQF

clone size: few
D gene: TRBD1
V gene: TRBV18
CDR3 protein: ASSRRPGQRNEKLF

clone size: -
D gene: -
V gene: TRBV20-1
CDR3 protein: SAGLMHFSYGYT

clone size: many
D gene: -
V gene: TRBV7-7
CDR3 protein: ASSLAQGNEQF

clone size: few
D gene: -
V gene: TRBV4-2
CDR3 protein: ASSQDRVVAGELF

clone size: few
D gene: TRBD2
V gene: TRBV20-1
CDR3 protein: SAPPAGGTDTQY

clone size: few
D gene: -
V gene: TRBV4-2
CDR3 protein: ASSQDPDSPLH

clone size: few
D gene: -
V gene: TRBV12-3/TRBV12-4
CDR3 protein: ASSLGDNGGYEQY

clone size: few
D gene: TRBD1
V gene: TRBV5-1
CDR3 protein: ASSVQTGEETQY

clone size: few
D gene: -
V gene: TRBV20-1
CDR3 protein: SARDGGAVALYEQY

clone size: many
D gene: TRBD2
V gene: TRBV5-1
CDR3 protein: ASSPRTSGRASLHEQF

clone size: many
D gene: -
V gene: TRBV20-1
CDR3 protein: STGRVNQPQH

clone size: -
D gene: TRBD1
V gene: TRBV6-5
CDR3 protein: ASRYWDRETDTQY

clone size: few
D gene: TRBD2
V gene: TRBV20-1
CDR3 protein: SARTGTSDFREQY

clone size: few
D gene: TRBD2
V gene: TRBV4-2
CDR3 protein: ASSQDGAGGPRETQY

clone size: -
D gene: -
V gene: TRBV2
CDR3 protein: ASSDPRDETYEQY

clone size: -
D gene: TRBD1
V gene: TRBV12-3/TRBV12-4
CDR3 protein: ASSAGGNSNQPQH

clone size: many
D gene: -
V gene: TRBV12-3/TRBV12-4
CDR3 protein: ASSPDSFGYT

clone size: many
D gene: TRBD1
V gene: TRBV5-1
CDR3 protein: ASSRTGPNEKLF

clone size: few
D gene: -
V gene: TRBV29-1
CDR3 protein: SVRSGGPETQY

clone size: many
D gene: TRBD1
V gene: TRBV7-6
CDR3 protein: ASSPWDRGIRGNTIY

clone size: -
D gene: TRBD1
V gene: TRBV12-3/TRBV12-4
CDR3 protein: ASNTGGKNYGYT